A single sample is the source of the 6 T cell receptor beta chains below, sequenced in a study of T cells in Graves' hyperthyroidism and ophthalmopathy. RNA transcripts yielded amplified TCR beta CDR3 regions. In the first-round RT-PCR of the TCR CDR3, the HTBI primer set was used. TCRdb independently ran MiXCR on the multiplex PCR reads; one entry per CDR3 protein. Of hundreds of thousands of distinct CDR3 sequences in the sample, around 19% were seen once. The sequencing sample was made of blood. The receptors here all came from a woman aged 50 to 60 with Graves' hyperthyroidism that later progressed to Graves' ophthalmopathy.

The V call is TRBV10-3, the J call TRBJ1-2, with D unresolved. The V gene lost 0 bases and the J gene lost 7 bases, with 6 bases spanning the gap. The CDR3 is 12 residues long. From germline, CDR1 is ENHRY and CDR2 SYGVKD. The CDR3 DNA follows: TGTGCCATCAGTGAGTCGAATTTTGGCTACACCTTC. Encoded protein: CAISESNFGYTF.

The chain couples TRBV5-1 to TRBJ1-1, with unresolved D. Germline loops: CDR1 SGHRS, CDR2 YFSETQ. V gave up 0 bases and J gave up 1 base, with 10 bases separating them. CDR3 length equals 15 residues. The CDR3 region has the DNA TGCGCCAGCAGCTTGGAAACAGATCAGAACACTGAAGCTTTCTTT. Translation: CASSLETDQNTEAFF.

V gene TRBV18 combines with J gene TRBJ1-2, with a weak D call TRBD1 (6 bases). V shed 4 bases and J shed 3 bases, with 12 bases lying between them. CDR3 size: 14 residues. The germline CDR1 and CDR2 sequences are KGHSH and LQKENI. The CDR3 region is CASSLSGQDYGYTF. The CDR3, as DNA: TGTGCCAGCTCACTATCGGGACAAGACTATGGCTACACCTTC.

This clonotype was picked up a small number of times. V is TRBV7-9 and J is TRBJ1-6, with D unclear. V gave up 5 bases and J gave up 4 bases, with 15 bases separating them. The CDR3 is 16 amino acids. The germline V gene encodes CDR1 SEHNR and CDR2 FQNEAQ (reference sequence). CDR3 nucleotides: TGTGCCAGCAGCCCCGTGGGTACGGAGTATAATTCACCCCTCCACTTT. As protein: CASSPVGTEYNSPLHF.

CDR3 residues: CASETSWRIKETQYF. As DNA, the CDR3 is TGTGCCAGCGAGACTAGTTGGAGAATCAAAGAGACCCAGTACTTC. The chain carries TRBV3-1 and TRBJ2-5; maybe TRBD2 (6 bases). V was shortened by 8 bases and J by 3 bases, with 19 bases between the two germline ends. The germline V gene encodes CDR1 LGHDT and CDR2 YNNKEL (reference sequence). There are 15 residues in the CDR3.

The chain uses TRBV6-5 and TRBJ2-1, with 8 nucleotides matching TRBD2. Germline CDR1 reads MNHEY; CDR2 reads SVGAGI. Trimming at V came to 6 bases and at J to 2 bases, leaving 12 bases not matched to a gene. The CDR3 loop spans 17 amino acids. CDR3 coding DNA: TGTGCCAGCAGCCACTCCACGGGACTAGGTCCCTACAATGAGCAGTTCTTC. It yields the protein CASSHSTGLGPYNEQFF.